The entry below describes one T cell receptor beta chain. This sample is drawn from a study of blood T cell repertoires in COVID-19. Study-level information: From the United States, Italy and Spain came samples of acute and convalescent COVID-19.

This CDR3 is 16 amino acids long. V was pared by 3 bases and J by 0 bases, with 6 bases of the junction left unmatched. Per germline, CDR1 KGHSH and CDR2 LQKENI. Method: immunoSEQ multiplex PCR; TCRdb's copy keeps in-frame clones and lacks some. The table lists more than 90,000 clones, roughly 87% of them singletons. V and J are TRBV18 and TRBJ1-1; 8 bases are shared with TRBD1. Sequencing was carried out using peripheral blood. The sequence was collected from a woman aged 55-69 years with COVID-19, enrolled during active disease. CDR3 loop: CASSPLPTGVNTEAFF. In nucleotides, the CDR3 is TGTGCCAGCTCACCCCTACCGACAGGGGTGAACACTGAAGCTTTCTTT.